These T cell receptor beta chains were read from a single sample in a study of glioma-infiltrating T cells. In TCRdb, the multiplex PCR reads were re-called with MiXCR into one record per CDR3 protein. The table shows approximately 100,000 distinct CDR3 sequences, with less than 30% occurring only once. The sample taken for sequencing was glioma tissue, nonneoplastic brain tissue, or PBMCs (not recorded which). The receptor source for this set is a human donor with low-grade glioma or glioblastoma, undergoing nonglioma brain surgery, or in good health (not recorded which). Each CDR3 is given with its conserved first and last residue. The D gene is left open where the match is weak. Size is stated for part of the rows, as once, few or many counts, or as a class when the clone is expanded.

V gene: TRBV28; clone size: many; CDR3 length: 14; D gene: NA; J gene: TRBJ2-1; CDR3 protein: CASSRPLRHNEQFF; CDR3 DNA: TGTGCCAGCAGTCGCCCTCTAAGACACAATGAGCAGTTCTTC
V gene: TRBV20-1; clone size: many; CDR3 length: 11; D gene: NA; J gene: TRBJ1-1; CDR3 protein: CSAPQTPEAFF; CDR3 DNA: TGCAGTGCCCCCCAAACACCCGAAGCTTTCTTT
V gene: TRBV5-6; clone size: few; CDR3 length: 13; D gene: NA; J gene: TRBJ1-1; CDR3 protein: CASSWEIETEAFF; CDR3 DNA: TGTGCCAGCAGCTGGGAGATTGAGACTGAAGCTTTCTTT
V gene: TRBV20-1; clone size: many; CDR3 length: 13; D gene: TRBD1; J gene: TRBJ2-7; CDR3 protein: CSAPRDRGYEQYF; CDR3 DNA: TGCAGTGCTCCCCGGGACAGGGGGTACGAGCAGTACTTC
V gene: TRBV16; clone size: NA; CDR3 length: 15; D gene: NA; J gene: TRBJ2-5; CDR3 protein: CASSQPRGGQGTQHF; CDR3 DNA: TGTGCCAGCAGCCAACCGCGGGGGGGACAGGGGACCCAGCACTTC
V gene: TRBV9; clone size: many; CDR3 length: 16; D gene: TRBD1; J gene: TRBJ1-3; CDR3 protein: CASSARDSRAGNTIYF; CDR3 DNA: TGTGCCAGCAGCGCCAGGGACAGTAGGGCTGGAAACACCATATATTTT
V gene: TRBV4-3; clone size: many; CDR3 length: 13; D gene: NA; J gene: TRBJ1-1; CDR3 protein: CASSHNTNTEAFF; CDR3 DNA: TGCGCCAGCAGCCATAACACGAACACTGAAGCTTTCTTT
V gene: TRBV27; clone size: many; CDR3 length: 15; D gene: TRBD1; J gene: TRBJ1-5; CDR3 protein: CASSFGTGGGQPQHF; CDR3 DNA: TGTGCCAGCAGTTTTGGGACAGGGGGCGGGCAGCCCCAGCATTTT
V gene: TRBV6-1; clone size: many; CDR3 length: 17; D gene: TRBD2; J gene: TRBJ2-3; CDR3 protein: CASSFRTSGRRTDTQYF; CDR3 DNA: TGTGCCAGCAGTTTCAGGACTAGCGGGAGGCGGACAGATACGCAGTATTTT
V gene: TRBV25-1; clone size: many; CDR3 length: 17; D gene: NA; J gene: TRBJ2-4; CDR3 protein: CASSEGATYLAKNIQYF; CDR3 DNA: TGTGCCAGCAGTGAGGGGGCTACATATCTAGCCAAAAACATTCAGTACTTC
V gene: TRBV25-1; clone size: many; CDR3 length: 16; D gene: NA; J gene: TRBJ2-3; CDR3 protein: CASSETRGRLTDTQYF; CDR3 DNA: TGTGCCAGCAGTGAGACCCGGGGGAGGCTCACAGATACGCAGTATTTT
V gene: TRBV6-2/TRBV6-3; clone size: few; CDR3 length: 13; D gene: TRBD1; J gene: TRBJ2-1; CDR3 protein: CSSAGGHYNEQFF; CDR3 DNA: TGTTCCAGTGCAGGGGGCCACTACAATGAGCAGTTCTTC
V gene: TRBV3-1; clone size: many; CDR3 length: 13; D gene: NA; J gene: TRBJ2-7; CDR3 protein: CASFKGETGEQYF; CDR3 DNA: TGTGCCAGCTTTAAAGGGGAAACAGGCGAGCAGTACTTC
V gene: TRBV20-1; clone size: many; CDR3 length: 16; D gene: NA; J gene: TRBJ2-3; CDR3 protein: CSAIPGPHTSTDTQYF; CDR3 DNA: TGCAGTGCTATACCGGGACCTCATACTAGCACAGATACGCAGTATTTT
V gene: TRBV28; clone size: NA; CDR3 length: 15; D gene: TRBD1; J gene: TRBJ1-1; CDR3 protein: CVSNPSGTGGTEAFF; CDR3 DNA: TGTGTCAGCAATCCCTCCGGGACAGGGGGCACTGAAGCTTTCTTT
V gene: TRBV7-2; clone size: many; CDR3 length: 17; D gene: TRBD1; J gene: TRBJ1-1; CDR3 protein: CASSLSGTGGLSTEAFF; CDR3 DNA: TGTGCCAGCAGCTTATCCGGGACAGGGGGATTGAGCACTGAAGCTTTCTTT
V gene: TRBV20-1; clone size: many; CDR3 length: 14; D gene: NA; J gene: TRBJ1-1; CDR3 protein: CSARDTGFGRGAFF; CDR3 DNA: TGCAGTGCTAGAGACACAGGGTTTGGGCGAGGAGCTTTCTTT
V gene: TRBV7-9; clone size: many; CDR3 length: 14; D gene: NA; J gene: TRBJ1-1; CDR3 protein: CASSLDRSVTEAFF; CDR3 DNA: TGTGCCAGCAGCTTAGACAGGAGTGTCACTGAAGCTTTCTTT
V gene: TRBV28; clone size: many; CDR3 length: 15; D gene: NA; J gene: TRBJ2-3; CDR3 protein: CASASLRLVRDTQYF; CDR3 DNA: TGTGCCAGCGCGTCACTTCGACTAGTCAGAGATACGCAGTATTTT
V gene: TRBV12-3/TRBV12-4; clone size: many; CDR3 length: 14; D gene: NA; J gene: TRBJ1-1; CDR3 protein: CASSLGGTNKNAFF; CDR3 DNA: TGTGCCAGCAGTTTAGGGGGGACTAACAAGAATGCTTTCTTT
V gene: TRBV20-1; clone size: many; CDR3 length: 13; D gene: NA; J gene: TRBJ1-1; CDR3 protein: CSASEQGYTEAFF; CDR3 DNA: TGCAGTGCTAGCGAACAGGGTTACACTGAAGCTTTCTTT
V gene: TRBV10-2; clone size: many; CDR3 length: 17; D gene: TRBD2; J gene: TRBJ2-3; CDR3 protein: CASSEPLALRGADTQYF; CDR3 DNA: TGCGCCAGCAGTGAGCCTCTGGCCTTGCGGGGGGCAGATACGCAGTATTTT
V gene: TRBV4-1; clone size: NA; CDR3 length: 16; D gene: NA; J gene: TRBJ2-7; CDR3 protein: CASSQELGFRAYEQYF; CDR3 DNA: TGCGCCAGCAGCCAAGAACTTGGTTTCCGTGCCTACGAGCAGTACTTC
V gene: TRBV30; clone size: NA; CDR3 length: 12; D gene: NA; J gene: TRBJ2-7; CDR3 protein: CAWSHSRYEQYF; CDR3 DNA: TGTGCCTGGAGCCACAGCCGCTACGAGCAGTACTTC
V gene: TRBV7-2; clone size: few; CDR3 length: 15; D gene: NA; J gene: TRBJ2-2; CDR3 protein: CASSVRRSKSGELFF; CDR3 DNA: TGTGCCAGCAGCGTCCGCCGATCGAAGTCCGGGGAGCTGTTTTTT
V gene: TRBV7-9; clone size: many; CDR3 length: 15; D gene: NA; J gene: TRBJ2-1; CDR3 protein: CASRRETTSYNEQFF; CDR3 DNA: TGTGCCAGCAGACGAGAGACCACCTCCTACAATGAGCAGTTCTTC
V gene: TRBV7-2; clone size: NA; CDR3 length: 14; D gene: TRBD1; J gene: TRBJ1-5; CDR3 protein: CASSPGTGRQPQHF; CDR3 DNA: TGTGCCAGCAGCCCAGGGACAGGGAGGCAGCCCCAGCATTTT
V gene: TRBV28; clone size: many; CDR3 length: 16; D gene: NA; J gene: TRBJ1-3; CDR3 protein: CASLKMGKGTGNTIYF; CDR3 DNA: TGTGCCAGCCTGAAAATGGGGAAGGGGACTGGAAACACCATATATTTT
V gene: TRBV28; clone size: medium-sized; CDR3 length: 15; D gene: NA; J gene: TRBJ1-5; CDR3 protein: CASSNYDSEFKPQHF; CDR3 DNA: TGTGCCAGCAGTAATTATGATTCAGAGTTTAAGCCCCAGCATTTT
V gene: TRBV29-1; clone size: many; CDR3 length: 13; D gene: NA; J gene: TRBJ1-5; CDR3 protein: CSVGEQGDQPQHF; CDR3 DNA: TGCAGCGTTGGGGAACAGGGAGACCAGCCCCAGCATTTT
V gene: TRBV10-3; clone size: NA; CDR3 length: 16; D gene: NA; J gene: TRBJ2-2; CDR3 protein: CAISESGGSRTGELFF; CDR3 DNA: TGTGCCATCAGTGAGTCTGGGGGGTCGCGCACCGGGGAGCTGTTTTTT
V gene: TRBV24-1; clone size: many; CDR3 length: 11; D gene: NA; J gene: TRBJ1-1; CDR3 protein: CATSKDSEAFF; CDR3 DNA: TGTGCCACCAGTAAGGACAGTGAAGCTTTCTTT
V gene: TRBV2; clone size: many; CDR3 length: 13; D gene: TRBD1; J gene: TRBJ1-1; CDR3 protein: CASRGNMNTEAFF; CDR3 DNA: TGTGCCTCCAGGGGGAACATGAACACTGAAGCTTTCTTT
V gene: TRBV7-3; clone size: many; CDR3 length: 16; D gene: NA; J gene: TRBJ2-2; CDR3 protein: CASSLKPREEPGELFF; CDR3 DNA: TGTGCCAGCAGCTTAAAGCCCAGGGAGGAACCCGGGGAGCTGTTTTTT
V gene: TRBV12-3/TRBV12-4; clone size: NA; CDR3 length: 15; D gene: TRBD1; J gene: TRBJ1-1; CDR3 protein: CASSLARQGGTEAFF; CDR3 DNA: TGTGCCAGCAGTTTAGCCCGACAGGGAGGGACTGAAGCTTTCTTT
V gene: TRBV5-4; clone size: many; CDR3 length: 17; D gene: TRBD1; J gene: TRBJ1-1; CDR3 protein: CASSDGRAGGSLAEAFF; CDR3 DNA: TGTGCCAGCAGCGACGGGCGGGCAGGGGGAAGTCTCGCTGAAGCTTTCTTT
V gene: TRBV6-1; clone size: NA; CDR3 length: 13; D gene: TRBD2; J gene: TRBJ2-3; CDR3 protein: CASSSSGKDTQYF; CDR3 DNA: TGTGCCAGCAGTAGTAGCGGGAAAGATACGCAGTATTTT
V gene: TRBV20-1; clone size: many; CDR3 length: 14; D gene: TRBD2; J gene: TRBJ2-3; CDR3 protein: CSAPTSGGPNTQYF; CDR3 DNA: TGCAGTGCCCCGACTAGCGGGGGCCCGAATACGCAGTATTTT